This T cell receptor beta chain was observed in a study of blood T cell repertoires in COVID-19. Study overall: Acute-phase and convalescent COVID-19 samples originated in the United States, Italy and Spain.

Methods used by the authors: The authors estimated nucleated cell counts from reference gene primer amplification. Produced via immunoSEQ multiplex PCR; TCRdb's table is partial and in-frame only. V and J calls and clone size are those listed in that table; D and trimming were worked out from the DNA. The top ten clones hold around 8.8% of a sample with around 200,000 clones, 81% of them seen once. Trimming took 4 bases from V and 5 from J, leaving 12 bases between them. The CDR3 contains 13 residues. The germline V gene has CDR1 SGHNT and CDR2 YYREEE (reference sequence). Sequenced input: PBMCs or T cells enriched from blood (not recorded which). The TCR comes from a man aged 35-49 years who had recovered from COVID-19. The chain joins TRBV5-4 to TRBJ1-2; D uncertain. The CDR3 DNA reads TGTGCCAGCAGCATACCGCAGGATTATGGCTACACCTTC. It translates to CASSIPQDYGYTF.